A single sample gave rise to the 22 T cell receptor beta chains below, sequenced in a study of blood T cells in healthy people across ages (dated by TCRdb to about 2015). Library preparation was by 5' RACE. The sample was run on an Illumina HiSeq 2500. A second PCR of roughly 6 to 11 cycles was run with a J-beta primer mix and a sample-barcoded 5' primer. Using fastp trimming at Q25 and MiXCR clonotype assembly, TCRdb reanalyzed the public sequencing data and kept in-frame beta chains. Every entry covers one CDR3 protein and lists the most common genes and DNA from its rows. The sample contains more than 500,000 distinct CDR3 sequences, 27% of them found a single time. Clones ranked in the top ten supply roughly 20% of the sample. Sequenced material: blood. These receptor sequences come from a woman aged 70 to 79 in good health.

In its sample, this clonotype was seen a few times. This chain joins TRBV20-1 and TRBJ2-5, with TRBD2 matching 11 bases. The germline V gene has CDR1 DFQATT and CDR2 SNEGSKA (reference sequence). The CDR3 sequence is 15 residues long. J lost 5 bases, V lost 2 bases, and 7 bases had no gene match. The chain's CDR3 is CSARLTSGARETQYF. Written as DNA, the CDR3 is TGCAGTGCTAGACTGACTAGCGGGGCGAGGGAGACCCAGTACTTC.

This chain connects TRBV7-9 to TRBJ1-4; D unclear. CDR3 length equals 15 residues. V was shortened by 4 bases and J by 8 bases, with 17 bases between the two germline ends. Germline V gene lookup returns CDR1 SEHNR and CDR2 FQNEAQ (reference sequence). This chain's CDR3 is CASSSPKTLGEKLFF. CDR3 nucleotide sequence: TGTGCCAGCAGCTCTCCGAAAACTCTCGGGGAAAAACTGTTTTTT. Full variable domain (outside the CDR3, taken from reference TRBV7-9 and TRBJ1-4): DTGVSQNPRHKITKRGQNVTFRCDPISEHNRLYWYRQTLGQGPEFLTYFQNEAQLEKSRLLSDRFSAERPKGSFSTLEIQRTEQGDSAMYLCASSSPKTLGEKLFFGSGTQLSVL.

This clonotype was detected a few times. V is TRBV7-9 and J is TRBJ2-1; D ambiguous. Germline CDR1 and CDR2: SEHNR and FQNEAQ (reference sequence). Deletions cut 2 bases from V and 10 bases from J, with 9 bases between. The CDR3 length is 12 residues. The CDR3 region has the DNA TGTGCCAGCAGCTTATTGACGGAGGAGCAGTTCTTC. Translation: CASSLLTEEQFF.

The gene calls are TRBV6-5 and TRBJ2-5; the D gene could be TRBD1 or TRBD2 (5 bases each). The DNA end is a closer match to TRBJ2-7, so the J assignment may be wrong. Germline values: CDR1 MNHEY, CDR2 SVGAGI. The length of the CDR3 is 15 residues. Here the CDR3 DNA reads TGTGCCAGCAGTCCGCCAGGGAGAGGGAACTACGAGCAGTACTTC. Translated, it gives CASSPPGRGNYEQYF.

This chain uses TRBV5-5 with TRBJ2-5; TRBD2 matches at 12 bases. Germline values: CDR1 SGHKS, CDR2 YYEKEE (reference sequence). This CDR3 is built from 15 residues. The V gene end was trimmed by 3 bases and the J gene end by 7 bases; junction bases not matched to a gene: 7. CDR3 sequence reads: CASSSQTSGGGTQYF. The DNA for the CDR3 is TGTGCCAGCAGCTCCCAGACTAGCGGGGGTGGGACCCAGTACTTC.

This clonotype was counted only a few times. In nucleotides, the CDR3 is TGTGCCAGCAGCTTAGATGAGGGGAGCTCCTACGAGCAGTACTTC. It yields the protein CASSLDEGSSYEQYF. This sequence joins TRBV7-6 and TRBJ2-5; D is perhaps TRBD1 or TRBD2 (5 bases each). The last part of the DNA fits TRBJ2-7 better; the J call may be wrong. The germline V gene encodes CDR1 SGHVS and CDR2 FNYEAQ. The CDR3 totals 15 residues.

This clonotype was seen only a few times. A read error may produce the germline difference seen at one junction end. The CDR3 nucleotides read TGCGCCAGCAGCTACTTCCCCACCGGGGGCGGGGGAGATACGCAATATTTT. Translation gives CASSYFPTGGGGDTQYF. The V gene is TRBV5-1, the J gene TRBJ2-3, with D possibly TRBD2 on 7 matching bases. This CDR3 comprises 17 residues. Germline CDR1 and CDR2: SGHRS and YFSETQ.

This rearrangement joins TRBV12-3 or TRBV12-4 to TRBJ2-5, with D perhaps matching TRBD1 (6 bases). The closer fit of TRBJ2-7 to the DNA end suggests the J call may be wrong. The CDR3 runs 14 residues. The CDR3 here is CASSDRNREYEQYF. For the CDR3, the DNA is TGTGCCAGCAGTGACAGGAACAGAGAATACGAGCAGTACTTC.

The gene calls are TRBV12-3 or TRBV12-4 and TRBJ2-5; 8 bases match TRBD1. This CDR3 region has 15 residues. Germline trimming cut 7 bases from V and 4 bases from J; bases unmatched to any gene: 11. CDR3 sequence: CASTRVAGGGETQYF. Here the CDR3 DNA reads TGTGCCAGCACCCGAGTGGCAGGGGGCGGAGAGACCCAGTACTTC.

The chain carries TRBV27 and TRBJ2-5; D is possibly TRBD1 or TRBD2 (6 bases each). This CDR3 has 16 residues. V was pared by 7 bases and J by 2 bases, with 20 bases between. Germline-derived CDR1 and CDR2 are MNHEY and SMNVEV (reference sequence). The chain's CDR3 is CASKRTAGGWQETQYF. CDR3 coding DNA: TGTGCCAGCAAGAGGACAGCTGGAGGGTGGCAAGAGACCCAGTACTTC.

This clonotype was observed a handful of times. The CDR3 coding sequence is TGTGCCAGCAGTTTATTGTTACCCATGAACACTGAAGCTTTCTTT. Amino acids: CASSLLLPMNTEAFF. The V call is TRBV2, the J call TRBJ1-1, with D uncertain. V was pared by 5 bases and J by 0 bases, with 13 bases between. CDR3 length equals 15 residues. Germline lookup yields CDR1 SNHLY and CDR2 FYNNEI.

A remark on this clonotype: An end of the junction differs from the germline gene, which may be a read error. The gene calls are TRBV20-1 and TRBJ2-3; 10 nucleotides align to TRBD1. Germline V gene lookup returns CDR1 DFQATT and CDR2 SNEGSKA (reference sequence). The CDR3 loop spans 13 amino acids. Written as DNA, the CDR3 is TGCGGTGCTAGGGGACAGGGGACAGATACGCAGTATTTT. Protein product: CGARGQGTDTQYF.

CDR3 sequence: CASSESGSSYNEQFF. CDR3 coding DNA: TGTGCCAGCAGTGAATCGGGGAGCTCCTACAATGAGCAGTTCTTC. The chain has TRBV25-1 and TRBJ2-1; D may be TRBD2 (5 bases). The germline V gene encodes CDR1 MGHDK and CDR2 SYGVNS. The CDR3 covers 15 residues. Trimming took off 1 base at V and 0 bases at J, with 7 bases between the two ends.

This clonotype was seen a few times. V and J are TRBV5-1 and TRBJ2-2, with D perhaps matching TRBD1 (7 bases). Trimming left V 6 bases short and J 3 bases short, with 12 bases between. The CDR3 spans 14 residues. Germline V lookup: CDR1 SGHRS, CDR2 YFSETQ. The CDR3: CASKEGAHTGELFF. The CDR3 region has the DNA TGCGCCAGCAAGGAGGGGGCCCACACCGGGGAGCTGTTTTTT. Variable domain in full (rest from reference TRBV5-1 and TRBJ2-2): KAGVTQTPRYLIKTRGQQVTLSCSPISGHRSVSWYQQTPGQGLQFLFEYFSETQRNKGNFPGRFSGRQFSNSRSEMNVSTLELGDSALYLCASKEGAHTGELFFGEGSRLTVL.

This clonotype has a handful of counts. Relative to the germline gene, one junction end is altered; a read error may explain this. The chain uses TRBV4-2 and TRBJ1-6; TRBD1 agrees at 8 bases. Germline CDR1 LGHNA, CDR2 YNFKEQ. The CDR3 has 15 amino acids. CDR3 coding DNA: TGTGCCAGCAGCCAAGGGGGGACAGGTAATCCACCCCTCCACTTT. Translation gives CASSQGGTGNPPLHF.

This clonotype occurred a few times. The chain uses TRBV9 and TRBJ2-5; D uncertain. The J call is doubtful: the DNA matches TRBJ2-7 better. CDR1 is SGDLS, CDR2 YYNGEE, per germline. The CDR3 extends over 13 amino acids. CDR3 sequence (DNA): TGTGCCAGCAGCGTAGGACCGAACTACGAGCAGTACTTC. It translates to CASSVGPNYEQYF.

V usage is TRBV15 and J usage is TRBJ2-1, with 13 bases identical to TRBD2. The CDR3 sequence is 15 residues long. V trimming: 5 bases; J trimming: 4 bases; junction bases outside the gene matches: 2. Germline CDR1 is LNHNV and CDR2 is YYDKDF (reference sequence). The CDR3 DNA sequence: TGTGCCACCAGCGGGACTAGCGGGGCGTACAATGAGCAGTTCTTC. Protein sequence: CATSGTSGAYNEQFF.

This clonotype was seen just once. This sequence may be a read error, since a much larger clone differs from it by one base. The chain links TRBV6-1 to TRBJ1-2; possible D gene TRBD1, 6 bases. The germline V gene encodes CDR1 MNHNS and CDR2 SASEGT. The CDR3 extends over 14 amino acids. CDR3 sequence: CASTSLQGLYGYIF. In DNA, the CDR3 is TGTGCCAGCACATCCTTACAGGGACTCTATGGCTACATCTTC.

J is TRBJ1-2 and V is TRBV7-9; a possible D gene is TRBD1 (6 bases). The CDR3 has 16 amino acids. Germline loops: CDR1 SEHNR, CDR2 FQNEAQ (reference sequence). Between the trimmed V and J ends, which lost 5 bases and 3 bases, there was a span of 19 bases. CDR3 sequence reads: CASSLQYREEDYGYTF. The CDR3 bases are TGTGCCAGCAGCCTACAATACAGGGAGGAGGACTATGGCTACACCTTC. Filled out from reference TRBV7-9 and TRBJ1-2, the complete variable domain reads DTGVSQNPRHKITKRGQNVTFRCDPISEHNRLYWYRQTLGQGPEFLTYFQNEAQLEKSRLLSDRFSAERPKGSFSTLEIQRTEQGDSAMYLCASSLQYREEDYGYTFGSGTRLTVV.

The chain carries TRBV3-1 and TRBJ1-3; D is unresolved. Germline CDR1 LGHDT, CDR2 YNNKEL (reference sequence). V dropped 1 base and J dropped 2 bases, with 9 bases sitting between them. The CDR3 is made up of 15 amino acids. CDR3 amino acids: CASSQGAGTGNTIYF. The CDR3 DNA reads TGTGCCAGCAGCCAAGGGGCAGGTACTGGAAACACCATATATTTT.

J is TRBJ1-3 and V is TRBV18; D may be TRBD1 (5 bases). Per the germline V gene, CDR1 is KGHSH and CDR2 is LQKENI. This CDR3 has 16 residues. V gave up 5 bases and J gave up 0 bases, with 14 bases separating them. For the CDR3, the DNA is TGTGCCAGCTCATCGGGGAGGGGAGCCTCTGGAAACACCATATATTTT. Translated: CASSSGRGASGNTIYF.

The rearrangement uses TRBV12-3 or TRBV12-4 and TRBJ1-1; possibly TRBD1 for D (5 bases). CDR3 length: 13 residues. Trimming took off 7 bases at V and 0 bases at J, with 9 bases between the two ends. CDR3 in DNA: TGTGCCAGCAATCCGACAGTGAACACTGAAGCTTTCTTT. Its protein product is CASNPTVNTEAFF.